The clone carrying this T cell receptor beta chain was recorded only once. The data were obtained in a study of blood T cells in healthy people across ages. There are 14 residues in the CDR3. Trimming took 3 bases from V and 2 from J, leaving 13 bases between them. Germline assignment: CDR1 DFQATT and CDR2 SNEGSKA (reference sequence). The authors ran a second PCR of 7 to 11 cycles using a sample-barcoded 5' primer and a J-beta primer mix. TCRdb reprocessed the 5' RACE reads with MiXCR, giving one entry per CDR3 protein. This sample yields under 1,000,000 distinct CDR3 sequences, of which 36% are seen a single time; approximately 13% belongs to the top ten.

This chain uses TRBV20-1 with TRBJ1-2; possible D gene TRBD1, 5 bases. This sequence was found in a man between 18 and 35 years old in good health. The sequencing sample was made of blood. The CDR3 reads CSASPGRANYGYTF. CDR3 bases: TGCAGTGCTAGCCCGGGACGGGCGAACTATGGCTACACCTTC.